The 31 T cell receptor beta chains below all came from one sample that was sequenced in a study of identical twins. TCRdb called the 5' RACE reads again in MiXCR, with one record for every CDR3 protein. The sample carries hundreds of thousands of distinct CDR3 sequences, approximately 9% recorded once. Input material: memory (CD45RO+) T cells sorted from blood. These receptor sequences come from a woman in her late teens or twenties in good health.

This chain joins TRBV30 and TRBJ2-1; D is possibly TRBD1 (6 bases). Trimming stripped 7 bases from V and 1 base from J, with 14 bases between. The CDR3 covers 14 residues. Germline CDR1 and CDR2: GTSNPN and SVGIG (reference sequence). CDR3 nucleotide sequence: TGTGCCTCGGCAACAGGGTCATCCTACAATGAGCAGTTCTTC. This sequence encodes CASATGSSYNEQFF.

This clonotype turned up a few times. This chain links TRBV12-3 or TRBV12-4 with TRBJ1-2; D uncertain. The CDR3 has 16 residues. The germline V and J ends were trimmed by 4 bases and 8 bases, with 23 bases remaining between them. The DNA of the CDR3 is TGTGCCAGCAGTTCCATGATGGGGAGGAGAGACGGAGGCTACACCTTC. Protein sequence: CASSSMMGRRDGGYTF.

This clonotype was seen ten or more times. J is TRBJ2-7 and V is TRBV7-2, with TRBD2 matching over 9 bases. The V segment lost 7 bases and the J segment 2 bases; nucleotides outside the gene matches: 9. In germline, CDR1 is SGHTA, CDR2 FQGNSA. The CDR3 is 15 residues long. The CDR3 here is CASTLAGGKTYEQYF. In nucleotides, the CDR3 is TGTGCCAGCACCCTCGCGGGGGGGAAGACCTACGAGCAGTACTTC.

This clonotype has a handful of counts. The J gene is TRBJ1-2, the V gene TRBV5-1; D uncertain. Germline-derived CDR1 and CDR2 are SGHRS and YFSETQ. The CDR3 length is 14 residues. Trimming stripped 3 bases from V and 1 base from J, with 10 bases between. CDR3 coding DNA: TGCGCCAGCAGCTCTCACCTTGATAACTATGGCTACACCTTC. This translates into CASSSHLDNYGYTF.

V usage is TRBV29-1 and J usage is TRBJ1-2, with D tentatively TRBD1 (6 bases). Trimming cost V 5 bases and J 7 bases, with 17 bases left between them. CDR3 length equals 13 residues. Germline V gene data show CDR1 as SQVTM and CDR2 as ANQGSEA. CDR3 bases: TGCAGCGTTCGAATGACAGGCCGGGTTGGCTACACCTTC. Translation gives CSVRMTGRVGYTF.

This clonotype was seen repeatedly, ten times or more. The chain joins TRBV20-1 to TRBJ2-1; 9 bases are a match to TRBD2. Looked up from germline, CDR1 is DFQATT and CDR2 is SNEGSKA (reference sequence). The J segment lost 8 bases and the V segment lost 1 base, leaving 12 bases of the junction unmatched. The CDR3 is 16 amino acids. CDR3 in DNA: TGCAGTGCTAGAGTAGTTCGGCCTAGCGGGGTAGATGAGCAGTTCTTC. This sequence encodes CSARVVRPSGVDEQFF.

In its sample, this clonotype was seen many times. The rearrangement joins TRBV28 to TRBJ2-7; D assignment may be TRBD1 or TRBD2 (6 bases each). The germline V gene has CDR1 MDHEN and CDR2 SYDVKM. The CDR3 loop spans 12 amino acids. V lost 5 bases to trimming and J lost 6 bases, with 11 bases between them. The CDR3 sequence: CASSMGGGEQYF. For the CDR3, the DNA is TGTGCCAGCAGTATGGGGGGCGGCGAGCAGTACTTC.

Ten or more counts support this clonotype. This rearrangement joins TRBV5-1 to TRBJ1-2, with unresolved D. This CDR3 spans 15 amino acids. Germline loops: CDR1 SGHRS, CDR2 YFSETQ. V was cut by 0 bases and J by 4 bases, with 13 bases left in between. The CDR3: CASSLGYPWVYGYTF. The DNA of the CDR3 is TGCGCCAGCAGCTTGGGGTACCCATGGGTCTATGGCTACACCTTC.

This clonotype was recorded at least ten times. CDR3 amino acids: CASSPLILAGVTDTQYF. CDR3 bases: TGTGCCAGCAGCCCCCTTATACTAGCGGGAGTAACAGATACGCAGTATTTT. V is TRBV9 and J is TRBJ2-3, with 11 nucleotides matching TRBD2. The germline V gene encodes CDR1 SGDLS and CDR2 YYNGEE. The V segment lost 4 bases and the J segment 3 bases; nucleotides outside the gene matches: 10. The CDR3 is 17 residues long.

This clonotype came up a few times. The V gene is TRBV7-2, the J gene TRBJ2-1; D is perhaps TRBD1 (6 bases). CDR1 is SGHTA, CDR2 FQGNSA, per germline. V shed 5 bases and J shed 4 bases, with 15 bases lying between them. The length of the CDR3 is 15 residues. The CDR3 bases are TGTGCCAGCAGCGTAGGGGGAGTCGTTTACAATGAGCAGTTCTTC. This translates into CASSVGGVVYNEQFF.

This clonotype was observed a few times. The chain links TRBV19 to TRBJ1-2, with D unresolved. Germline V lookup: CDR1 LNHDA, CDR2 SQIVND (reference sequence). The CDR3 spans 13 residues. Trimming pared 4 bases from V and 9 bases from J, leaving 15 bases between. The CDR3 DNA reads as TGTGCCAGTAGTACGTTACGGTTGTTGAGCTACACCTTC. Translated: CASSTLRLLSYTF. Full variable domain (remainder filled in from reference TRBV19 and TRBJ1-2): DGGITQSPKYLFRKEGQNVTLSCEQNLNHDAMYWYRQDPGQGLRLIYYSQIVNDFQKGDIAEGYSVSREKKESFPLTVTSAQKNPTAFYLCASSTLRLLSYTFGSGTRLTVV.

This clonotype was observed at least ten times. The V and J genes are TRBV5-1 and TRBJ1-4; D is perhaps TRBD1 (6 bases). Trimming shortened V by 5 bases and J by 4 bases, and 12 bases separated the two germline ends. Per germline, CDR1 SGHRS and CDR2 YFSETQ. CDR3 length equals 14 residues. The CDR3, as DNA: TGCGCCAGCAGGGAGGACAGCCATAATGAAAAACTGTTTTTT. Protein sequence: CASREDSHNEKLFF.

This clonotype turned up a few times. This chain joins TRBV19 and TRBJ2-5; D remains unclear. The V end was cut by 9 bases, the J end by 5 bases, with 7 bases between. The V gene's germline CDR1 is LNHDA and CDR2 SQIVND (reference sequence). This CDR3 comprises 10 residues. The CDR3 DNA sequence: TGTGCCAGCGGTGGGGAGACCCAGTACTTC. It encodes CASGGETQYF.

This clonotype was found many times. The rearrangement joins TRBV10-3 to TRBJ2-1, with TRBD2 matching over 7 bases. The CDR3 is 18 residues long. Trimming cost V 1 base and J 0 bases; bases outside gene matches: 9. Per the germline V gene, CDR1 is ENHRY and CDR2 is SYGVKD. The CDR3 loop reads CAISEYHSGGISYNEQFF. The CDR3 DNA reads TGTGCCATCAGTGAGTATCATTCCGGGGGGATCTCCTACAATGAGCAGTTCTTC.

Many counts were recorded for this clonotype. The chain links TRBV29-1 to TRBJ2-1, with 7 bases lining up with TRBD2. The CDR3 loop spans 12 amino acids. J lost 7 bases, V lost 7 bases, and 7 bases had no gene match. The V gene's germline CDR1 is SQVTM and CDR2 ANQGSEA. The CDR3 DNA reads TGCAGCGAACGGGAGGTCGGGAATGAGCAGTTCTTC. Protein product: CSEREVGNEQFF.

In its sample, this clonotype was seen a few times. V gene TRBV12-3 or TRBV12-4 combines with J gene TRBJ1-5, with a tentative D call TRBD1 (6 bases). The CDR3 extends over 12 amino acids. V was cut by 6 bases and J by 10 bases, with 13 bases left in between. CDR3 protein: CASRRGADPQHF. The CDR3 DNA is TGTGCCAGCAGACGGGGGGCAGATCCCCAGCATTTT.

DNA of the CDR3: TGTGCCAGCAGTTCCGGGACTAGCTACGAGCAGTACTTC. This gives the protein CASSSGTSYEQYF. V is TRBV6-2 or TRBV6-3 and J is TRBJ2-7; 8 nucleotides align to TRBD2. Trimming took 4 bases from V and 3 from J; bases not matched to a gene: 2. From germline, CDR1 is MNHEY and CDR2 SVGEGT. The CDR3 runs to 13 residues.

The gene calls are TRBV5-1 and TRBJ2-5; 7 bases map to TRBD2. With 7 bases clipped from V and 9 bases from J, the junction kept 15 bases outside the gene matches. The CDR3 is 14 residues long. Germline loops: CDR1 SGHRS, CDR2 YFSETQ. The CDR3 reads CASSGLPGVGAQYF. The CDR3 nucleotides are TGCGCCAGCTCGGGACTACCCGGGGTAGGGGCCCAGTACTTC.

This clonotype was found a few times. CDR3 in DNA: TGTGCCAGCAGCCTAATGCCTAGCGGGGGGATAGCCTACAATGAGCAGTTCTTC. It specifies CASSLMPSGGIAYNEQFF. This chain uses TRBV11-2 with TRBJ2-1; 11 bases fit TRBD2. Germline trimming cut 5 bases from V and 2 bases from J; bases unmatched to any gene: 11. Germline V gene data show CDR1 as SGHAT and CDR2 as FQNNGV. CDR3 length equals 18 residues.

At least ten counts were recorded for this clonotype. CDR3 in amino acids: CASSQDRDGVPSYNEQFF. CDR3 DNA sequence: TGTGCCAGCAGCCAAGATCGGGACGGGGTCCCCTCCTACAATGAGCAGTTCTTC. The chain carries TRBV3-1 and TRBJ2-1; D may correspond to TRBD1 or TRBD2 (5 bases each). This CDR3 has 18 amino acids. V was shortened by 0 bases and J by 0 bases, with 15 bases between the two germline ends. The germline V gene encodes CDR1 LGHDT and CDR2 YNNKEL (reference sequence).

There are many counts of this clonotype. The chain employs TRBV1 and TRBJ1-6. TRBV1 is a pseudogene segment. The CDR3 totals 15 residues. The CDR3 is CTSIGLGSYNSPLHF. The CDR3 DNA reads as TGCACCAGCATCGGACTTGGCTCCTATAATTCACCCCTCCACTTT.

This clonotype showed up many times. This sequence joins TRBV12-3 or TRBV12-4 and TRBJ1-1; D is possibly TRBD1 (5 bases). V was clipped by 5 bases and J by 4 bases, with 11 bases between them. The CDR3 is 13 residues long. The CDR3 nucleotides are TGTGCCAGCAGTCCACAGGTTTTCACTGAAGCTTTCTTT. Translation gives CASSPQVFTEAFF.

The table lists this clonotype with a few counts. This rearrangement joins TRBV10-3 to TRBJ2-7, with D possibly TRBD2 on 5 matching bases. The germline V and J ends were trimmed by 2 bases and 0 bases, with 5 bases remaining between them. The CDR3 totals 13 residues. CDR1 is ENHRY and CDR2 is SYGVKD in the germline V gene. The CDR3 DNA is TGTGCCATCAGTGAGGGGAGCTCCTACGAGCAGTACTTC. It yields the protein CAISEGSSYEQYF.

J is TRBJ1-4 and V is TRBV7-2, with a weak D call TRBD1 (6 bases). Trimming shortened V by 1 base and J by 8 bases, and 11 bases separated the two germline ends. Germline loops: CDR1 SGHTA, CDR2 FQGNSA. This CDR3 region has 14 residues. DNA for the CDR3: TGTGCCAGCAGCTTAGAATGGGACACCGAAAAACTGTTTTTT. Translating it yields CASSLEWDTEKLFF.

This clonotype was seen more than once but under ten times. The chain carries TRBV7-3 and TRBJ2-3, with 9 bases aligning to TRBD2. This CDR3 has 14 amino acids. V was pared by 2 bases and J by 7 bases, with 4 bases of the junction left unmatched. Germline CDR1 is SGHTA and CDR2 is FQGTGA. CDR3 nucleotide sequence: TGTGCCAGCAGCTTAGGGCTAGCGGGGAATACGCAGTATTTT. Protein: CASSLGLAGNTQYF.

At least ten counts were recorded for this clonotype. The rearrangement links TRBV12-3 or TRBV12-4 to TRBJ2-7; D gene unclear. Trimming took 3 bases from V and 2 from J, leaving 8 bases between them. The CDR3 totals 13 residues. The CDR3 coding sequence is TGTGCCAGCAGTTTGACTGTGACCTACGAGCAGTACTTC. It codes for CASSLTVTYEQYF.

In its sample, this clonotype was seen many times. The chain employs TRBV19 and TRBJ2-2; D is uncertain. Trimming removed 6 bases from V and 2 bases from J, with 4 bases in between. This CDR3 is 12 amino acids long. Per germline, CDR1 LNHDA and CDR2 SQIVND (reference sequence). Written as DNA, the CDR3 is TGTGCCAGTAGGGTAAACACCGGGGAGCTGTTTTTT. The encoded protein is CASRVNTGELFF.

This clonotype appeared many times. The chain combines TRBV4-3 with TRBJ2-3, with 7 bases lining up with TRBD2. V lost 4 bases and J lost 4; bases outside the gene matches: 5. The germline V gene has CDR1 LGHNA and CDR2 YSLEER. The CDR3 runs to 14 residues. The CDR3 region is CASSPRLASDTQYF. CDR3 in DNA: TGCGCCAGCAGCCCTCGACTAGCCTCAGATACGCAGTATTTT.

This clonotype was found a few times. This rearrangement joins TRBV29-1 to TRBJ2-1; 13 bases match TRBD2. The CDR3 runs to 12 residues. V shed 7 bases and J 14 bases; nucleotides not matched to a gene: 8. Germline CDR1 is SQVTM and CDR2 is ANQGSEA. The CDR3 region has the DNA TGCAGCGCTAGGACTAGCGGGAGTTCAGAGTTCTTC. Its protein is CSARTSGSSEFF.

There are many counts of this clonotype. J is TRBJ1-1 and V is TRBV5-1; D not resolved. V gave up 0 bases and J gave up 3 bases, with 6 bases separating them. The CDR3 spans 13 residues. The germline CDR1 and CDR2 sequences are SGHRS and YFSETQ. The CDR3 nucleotides read TGCGCCAGCAGCTTGGCAGGTGACACTGAAGCTTTCTTT. As protein: CASSLAGDTEAFF.

DNA for the CDR3: TGTGCCAGCAGTTCGATCTCGGTGAAGATAGATACGCAGTATTTT. Translating it yields CASSSISVKIDTQYF. This chain uses TRBV6-5 with TRBJ2-3, with D unresolved. Germline CDR1 and CDR2: MNHEY and SVGAGI. The CDR3 runs 15 residues. V was shortened by 4 bases and J by 5 bases, with 16 bases between the two germline ends.